Included here is one TCR beta chain sequence, with context. The sample is drawn from a study of blood T cell repertoires in COVID-19. Overall study context: Samples came from the United States, Italy and Spain, spanning acute and convalescent COVID-19. Sources were T cells, B-cell-depleted T cells, or PBMCs; the material itself was cDNA or gDNA.

Germline loops: CDR1 KGHSH, CDR2 LQKENI. CDR3 length: 15 residues. The J segment lost 4 bases and the V segment lost 4 bases, leaving 8 bases of the junction unmatched. As originally analysed: Researchers report that nucleated cell counts were estimated from reference gene primer amplification. Some clones are missing from TCRdb's copy, which holds only in-frame ones; the method was immunoSEQ multiplex PCR. From that table come the V and J calls and clone size; the DNA was used to work out D and trimming. The table includes around 240,000 clones, around 80% detected once. The chain combines TRBV18 with TRBJ2-3; 7 positions match TRBD2. Sequenced: peripheral blood. This clonotype originated in an elderly woman with acute or convalescent COVID-19. For the CDR3, the DNA is TGTGCCAGCTCACTTCTAGCGGAGTCAGCAGATACGCAGTATTTT. It yields the protein CASSLLAESADTQYF. Based on the CDR3 plus reference TRBV18 and TRBJ2-3, the full variable domain is NAGVMQNPRHLVRRRGQEARLRCSPMKGHSHVYWYRQLPEEGLKFMVYLQKENIIDESGMPKERFSAEFPKEGPSILRIQQVVRGDSAAYFCASSLLAESADTQYFGPGTRLTVL.